The present TCR beta chain was sequenced within a study of intratumoral heterogeneity in liver cancer. For the study in its entirety: Across the full approximately 14-patient cohort, most patients were male and the median age was 63 years. The overall cohort comprised 70 to 75 multiregional samples from 15 or so HCC patients, with approximately 52 tumoral and about 20 adjacent nontumoral regions. To examine intratumor heterogeneity, the study integrated RNA-seq, DNA sequencing, TCR-seq and SNP array data obtained from multiple regions of hepatocellular carcinoma specimens.

As regards this clone: It has no known antigen specificity. No base quality values were provided; no much bigger clone lies one nucleotide off.

What the study reported, not specific to this receptor: A relatively low patient number and under-sampled tumor-infiltrating lymphocyte representation were acknowledged by the authors as limitations.

Every patient had early-stage hepatocellular carcinoma and went to surgical resection without receiving any prior therapy. No macroscopic evidence of necrosis or hemorrhage was present in the sampled areas. Multiple regions from a couple of patients were subjected to TCR sequencing (ImmunoSeq). Each frozen resection tissue sample was taken at least 1 cm away from every other sample. Samples labelled N came from nontumoral liver tissue adjacent to the tumor. Genomic DNA was extracted from bulk tissue using the DNeasy blood and tissue kit. Using the immunoSEQ assay, the TCR beta chain CDR3 regions were sequenced from genomic DNA. Rearranged VDJ segments were amplified with primers annealing to V and J segments. The authors processed their data as follows. Clonality and richness metrics were computed with the ImmunoSeq Analyzer software. To find clones with differing abundance between regions, Fisher's exact test was applied together with a beta-binomial method for extra stringency. Sourced from immuneACCESS, this table was stored by TCRdb with only in-frame sequences that have V and J called. A share of the clones is absent; for the studies checked, an unresolved V gene accounts for under half, and the remainder has no known explanation. The V and J calls and clone size were taken over from that table, and D and trimming were inferred from the DNA. Here the sample has 5,500 to 7,500 clones; approximately 71% occur a single time. Clones ranked in the top ten supply about a fifth of the sample.

The sample in question was tumor-adjacent normal tissue, obtained before any cancer treatment. This receptor was obtained from a man aged 65 to 85 with hepatocellular carcinoma.

The sequenced DNA is TGTGCCAGCAGCGTAGGACTAGCGGGAGGGGACACCGGGGAGCTGTTTTTT. This is translated as CASSVGLAGGDTGELFF. Recombination linked TRBV9 to TRBJ2-2, and 14 junction bases match TRBD2. V is cut back by 0 bases and J by 3 bases, with 1 base in the junction unmatched. From the cysteine through the phenylalanine, the CDR3 covers 17 amino acids. Solely the CDR3 DNA is kept, with 51 bases framed from the first base. The germline V gene specifies SGDLS as CDR1 and YYNGEE as CDR2.